The sequence of this T cell receptor (beta chain) was determined in a study of blood T cell repertoires in COVID-19. Turning to the study itself: Some COVID-19 samples were acute and others convalescent; all came from the United States, Italy and Spain.

Profiling relied on immunoSEQ multiplex PCR, and the TCRdb table lists in-frame clones only, not all of them. The profile covers some 120,000 clones, with over 80% appearing a single time and 1.5% to 2% taken by the ten largest. Trimming stripped 1 base from V and 2 bases from J, with 14 bases between. Germline V gives CDR1 LGHDT, CDR2 YNNKEL (reference sequence). This CDR3 comprises 16 residues. Sequencing was carried out using peripheral blood. This rearrangement joins TRBV3-1 (or the pseudogene TRBV3-2) to TRBJ1-1, with a tentative D call TRBD1 (6 bases). The clonotype was recovered from an older man with acute or convalescent COVID-19. CDR3 amino acids: CASSQAKTGYNTEAFF. The CDR3 DNA is TGTGCCAGCAGCCAAGCCAAAACAGGGTACAACACTGAAGCTTTCTTT.